This entry concerns a single T cell receptor beta chain. Its antigen is undetermined. These data are taken from a study of blood T cells in healthy people across ages. Study findings and constraints: Naive T cell percentage by flow cytometry tracked strongly with beta diversity.

The donors, healthy Caucasians from Russia, were aged roughly 6 to 90. Together with a sample-barcoded 5' primer, a J-beta primer mix was included in a second PCR lasting roughly 6 to 12 cycles. Using its own MiXCR run on the 5' RACE reads, TCRdb lists one record per CDR3 protein. Of around 850,000 distinct CDR3 sequences detected, about 34% appear once; the ten largest clones hold 13%. Germline values: CDR1 SGHVS, CDR2 FNYEAQ. V shed 5 bases, J shed 7 bases, and the junction held 5 bases outside the gene matches. The CDR3 consists of 12 residues. The source of this sequence is a man aged 18 to 30 in good health. The V and J genes are TRBV7-6 and TRBJ2-7, with TRBD1 identical over 7 bases. Sequencing was done on a sample of blood. The CDR3 reads CASSRQGCEQYF. For the CDR3, the DNA is TGTGCCAGCAGCCGACAGGGTTGTGAGCAGTACTTC.